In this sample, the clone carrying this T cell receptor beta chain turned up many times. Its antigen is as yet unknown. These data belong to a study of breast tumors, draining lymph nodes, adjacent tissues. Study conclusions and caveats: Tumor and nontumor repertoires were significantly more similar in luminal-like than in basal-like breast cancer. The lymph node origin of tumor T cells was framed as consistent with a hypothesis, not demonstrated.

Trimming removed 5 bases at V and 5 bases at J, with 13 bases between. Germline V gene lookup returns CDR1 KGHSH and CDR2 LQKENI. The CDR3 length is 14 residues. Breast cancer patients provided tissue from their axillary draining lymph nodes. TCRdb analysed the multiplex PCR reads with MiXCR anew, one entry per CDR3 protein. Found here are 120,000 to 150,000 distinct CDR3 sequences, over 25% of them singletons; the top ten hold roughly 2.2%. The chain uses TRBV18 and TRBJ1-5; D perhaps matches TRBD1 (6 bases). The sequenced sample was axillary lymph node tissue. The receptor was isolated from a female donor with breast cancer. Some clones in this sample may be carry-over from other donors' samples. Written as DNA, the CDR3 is TGTGCCAGCTCAACCGGGACAAGGGATCAGCCCCAGCATTTT. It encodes CASSTGTRDQPQHF.